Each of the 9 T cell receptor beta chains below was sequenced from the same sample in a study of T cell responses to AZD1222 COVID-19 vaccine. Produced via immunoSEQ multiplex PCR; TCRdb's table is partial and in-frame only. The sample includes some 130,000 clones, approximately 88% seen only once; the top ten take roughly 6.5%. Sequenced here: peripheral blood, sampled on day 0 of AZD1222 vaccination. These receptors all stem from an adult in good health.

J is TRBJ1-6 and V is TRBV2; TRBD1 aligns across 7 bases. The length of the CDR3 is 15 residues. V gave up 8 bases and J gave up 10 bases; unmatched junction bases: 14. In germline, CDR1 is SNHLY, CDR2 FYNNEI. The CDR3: CASQTPQGGVSPLHF. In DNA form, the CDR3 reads TGTGCCAGCCAGACCCCCCAGGGGGGAGTGTCACCCCTCCACTTT.

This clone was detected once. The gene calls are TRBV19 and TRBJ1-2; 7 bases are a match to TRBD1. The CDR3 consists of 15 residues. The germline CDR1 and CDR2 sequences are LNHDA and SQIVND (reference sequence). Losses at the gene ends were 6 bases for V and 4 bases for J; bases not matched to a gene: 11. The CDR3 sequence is CASSRLQGSGYGYTF. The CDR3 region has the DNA TGTGCCAGTAGCAGACTACAGGGGAGCGGCTATGGCTACACCTTC.

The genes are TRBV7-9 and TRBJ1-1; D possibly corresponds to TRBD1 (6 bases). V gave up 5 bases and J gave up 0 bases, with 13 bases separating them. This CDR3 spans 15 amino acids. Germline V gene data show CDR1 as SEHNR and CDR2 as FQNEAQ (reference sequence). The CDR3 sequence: CASSQTWGLNTEAFF. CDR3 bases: TGTGCCAGCAGCCAGACCTGGGGGCTGAACACTGAAGCTTTCTTT.

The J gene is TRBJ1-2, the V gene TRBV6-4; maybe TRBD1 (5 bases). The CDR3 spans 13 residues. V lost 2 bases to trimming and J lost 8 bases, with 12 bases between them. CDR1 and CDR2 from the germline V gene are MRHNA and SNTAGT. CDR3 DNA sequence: TGTGCCAGCAGTGACGAAGGGGTTAGGGGCTACACCTTC. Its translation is CASSDEGVRGYTF.

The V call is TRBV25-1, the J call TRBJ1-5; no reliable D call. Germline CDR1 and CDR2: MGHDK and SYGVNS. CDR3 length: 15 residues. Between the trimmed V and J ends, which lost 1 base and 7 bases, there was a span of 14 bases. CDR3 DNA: TGTGCCAGCAGTGAATCAGGAGGAGGGATCCAGCCCCAGCATTTT. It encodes CASSESGGGIQPQHF.

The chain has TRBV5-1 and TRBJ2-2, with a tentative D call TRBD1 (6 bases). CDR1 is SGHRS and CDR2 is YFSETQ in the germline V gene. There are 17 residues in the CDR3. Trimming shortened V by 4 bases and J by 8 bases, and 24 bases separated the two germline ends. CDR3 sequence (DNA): TGCGCCAGCAGCCCATCAACCGTCGGGACAAACTTAGGGGAGCTGTTTTTT. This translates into CASSPSTVGTNLGELFF.

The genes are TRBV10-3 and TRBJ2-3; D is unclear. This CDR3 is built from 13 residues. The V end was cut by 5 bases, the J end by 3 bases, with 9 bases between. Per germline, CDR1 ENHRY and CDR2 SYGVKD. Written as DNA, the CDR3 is TGTGCCATCAGTCCTGGGTCAACAGATACGCAGTATTTT. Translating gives CAISPGSTDTQYF.

The CDR3 nucleotides read TGTGCCAGCTCAAACCAGGGGGCGCGGGCTGGCTACACCTTC. Amino acid sequence: CASSNQGARAGYTF. The rearrangement joins TRBV18 to TRBJ1-2; the match to TRBD1 covers 8 bases. V lost 5 bases and J lost 7; bases outside the gene matches: 9. Germline-derived CDR1 and CDR2 are KGHSH and LQKENI. CDR3 length equals 14 residues. Variable domain in full (rest from reference TRBV18 and TRBJ1-2): NAGVMQNPRHLVRRRGQEARLRCSPMKGHSHVYWYRQLPEEGLKFMVYLQKENIIDESGMPKERFSAEFPKEGPSILRIQQVVRGDSAAYFCASSNQGARAGYTFGSGTRLTVV.

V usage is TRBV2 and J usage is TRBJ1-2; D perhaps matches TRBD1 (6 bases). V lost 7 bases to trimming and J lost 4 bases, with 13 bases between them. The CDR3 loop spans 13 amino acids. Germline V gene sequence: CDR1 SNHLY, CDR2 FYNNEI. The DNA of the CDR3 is TGTGCCAGCAATGGACAGACGGGCTATGGCTACACCTTC. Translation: CASNGQTGYGYTF. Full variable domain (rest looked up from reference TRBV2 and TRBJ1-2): EPEVTQTPSHQVTQMGQEVILRCVPISNHLYFYWYRQILGQKVEFLVSFYNNEISEKSEIFDDQFSVERPDGSNFTLKIRSTKLEDSAMYFCASNGQTGYGYTFGSGTRLTVV.